Sequencing of this T cell receptor (beta chain) was carried out in a study of regulatory T cells in long-lasting Graves disease. Turning to the study itself: Graves' patients, diagnosed recently, had received antithyroid drugs under 3 months.

Stated time point: newly diagnosed GD, antithyroid drugs for less than 3 months. Preparation of the TCR library used RNA extracted from PBMCs. Clinicians diagnosed Graves' disease using American Thyroid Association guidelines. Arm-PCR of CDR3 regions and iRepertoire HTBI primers were the basis on which TCR beta libraries were built. Each CDR3 protein is one row after TCRdb ran MiXCR on the multiplex PCR reads. Here the sample spans 400,000 to 500,000 distinct CDR3 sequences, 15% to 20% being singletons. This same sample was also part of a study on T cells in Graves' hyperthyroidism and ophthalmopathy.

The source material was peripheral blood mononuclear cells (PBMCs), sampled at new diagnosis, from a patient treated with antithyroid drugs. This TCR derives from a woman between 18 and 29 years old with Graves disease.

The CDR3 nucleotides are TGCAGTGCTAGAGGGACAGGGGGGAACTATGGCTACACCTTC. Translating it yields CSARGTGGNYGYTF. The chain employs TRBV20-1 and TRBJ1-2, with TRBD1 matching 10 bases. Germline CDR1 and CDR2: DFQATT and SNEGSKA (reference sequence). The CDR3 has 14 amino acids. V shed 1 base and J 2 bases; nucleotides not matched to a gene: 1.